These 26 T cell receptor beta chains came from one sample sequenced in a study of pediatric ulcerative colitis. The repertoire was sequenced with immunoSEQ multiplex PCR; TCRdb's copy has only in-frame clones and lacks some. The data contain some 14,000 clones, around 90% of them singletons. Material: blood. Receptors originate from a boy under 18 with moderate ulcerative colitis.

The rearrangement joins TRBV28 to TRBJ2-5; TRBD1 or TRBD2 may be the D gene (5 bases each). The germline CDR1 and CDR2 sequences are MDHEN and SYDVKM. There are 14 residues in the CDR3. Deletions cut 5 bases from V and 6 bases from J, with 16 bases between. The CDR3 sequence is CASSLSKGRQTQYF. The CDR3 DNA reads TGTGCCAGCAGTCTCAGCAAGGGGAGACAGACCCAGTACTTC. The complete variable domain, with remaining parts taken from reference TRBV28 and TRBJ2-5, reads DVKVTQSSRYLVKRTGEKVFLECVQDMDHENMFWYRQDPGLGLRLIYFSYDVKMKEKGDIPEGYSVSREKKERFSLILESASTNQTSMYLCASSLSKGRQTQYFGPGTRLLVL.

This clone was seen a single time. The CDR3 region is CASSIGGYNEQFF. CDR3 sequence (DNA): TGTGCCAGCAGCATCGGGGGGTACAATGAGCAGTTCTTC. V usage is TRBV11-2 and J usage is TRBJ2-1, with 7 bases lining up with TRBD2. Looked up from germline, CDR1 is SGHAT and CDR2 is FQNNGV. The CDR3 spans 13 residues. V gave up 5 bases and J gave up 4 bases; unmatched junction bases: 2. Looking up the rest from reference TRBV11-2 and TRBJ2-1 gives the full variable domain: EAGVAQSPRYKIIEKRQSVAFWCNPISGHATLYWYQQILGQGPKLLIQFQNNGVVDDSQLPKDRFSAERLKGVDSTLKIQPAKLEDSAVYLCASSIGGYNEQFFGPGTRLTVL.

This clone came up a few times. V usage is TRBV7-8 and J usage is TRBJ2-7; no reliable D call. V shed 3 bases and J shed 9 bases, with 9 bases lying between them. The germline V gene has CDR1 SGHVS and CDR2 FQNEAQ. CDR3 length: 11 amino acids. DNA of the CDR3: TGTGCCAGCAGCTTTGGGCTGGGGCAGTACTTC. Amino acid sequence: CASSFGLGQYF.

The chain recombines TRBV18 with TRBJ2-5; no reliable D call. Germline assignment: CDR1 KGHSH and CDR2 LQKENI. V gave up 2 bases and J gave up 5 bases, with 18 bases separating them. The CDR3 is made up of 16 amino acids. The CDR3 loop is CASSPDLRTPRETQYF. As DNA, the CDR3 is TGTGCCAGCTCACCAGACTTACGGACCCCGCGGGAGACCCAGTACTTC.

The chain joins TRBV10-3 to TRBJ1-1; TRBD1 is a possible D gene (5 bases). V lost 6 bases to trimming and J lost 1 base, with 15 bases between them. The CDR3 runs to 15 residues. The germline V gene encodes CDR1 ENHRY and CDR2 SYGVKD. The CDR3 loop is CAISSGAGGNTEAFF. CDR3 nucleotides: TGTGCCATCAGCTCCGGGGCCGGGGGGAACACTGAAGCTTTCTTT.

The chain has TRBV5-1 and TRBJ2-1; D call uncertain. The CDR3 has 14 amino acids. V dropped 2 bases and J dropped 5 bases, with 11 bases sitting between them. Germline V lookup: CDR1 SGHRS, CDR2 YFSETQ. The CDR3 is CASSFMGVDNEQFF. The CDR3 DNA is TGCGCCAGCAGCTTTATGGGTGTAGACAATGAGCAGTTCTTC.

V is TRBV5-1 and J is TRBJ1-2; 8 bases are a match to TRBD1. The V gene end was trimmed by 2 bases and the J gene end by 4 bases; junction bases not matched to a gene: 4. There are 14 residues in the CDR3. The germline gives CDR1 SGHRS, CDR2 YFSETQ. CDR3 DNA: TGCGCCAGCAGCTTTGGGACAGGAGGCTATGGCTACACCTTC. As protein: CASSFGTGGYGYTF.

CDR3 loop: CAISEIAGDPQTQYF. The CDR3 DNA sequence: TGTGCCATCAGTGAGATAGCGGGAGACCCGCAGACCCAGTACTTC. The rearrangement links TRBV10-3 to TRBJ2-5; 9 nucleotides match TRBD2. Germline V gene data show CDR1 as ENHRY and CDR2 as SYGVKD. The CDR3 contains 15 residues. The V gene end was trimmed by 2 bases and the J gene end by 6 bases; junction bases not matched to a gene: 7.

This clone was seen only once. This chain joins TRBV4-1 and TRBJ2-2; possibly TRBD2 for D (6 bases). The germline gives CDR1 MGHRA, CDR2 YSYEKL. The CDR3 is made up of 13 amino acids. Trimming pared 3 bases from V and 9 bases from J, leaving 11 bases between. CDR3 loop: CASSQWGDRELFF. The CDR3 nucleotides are TGCGCCAGCAGCCAGTGGGGGGACCGGGAGCTGTTTTTT.

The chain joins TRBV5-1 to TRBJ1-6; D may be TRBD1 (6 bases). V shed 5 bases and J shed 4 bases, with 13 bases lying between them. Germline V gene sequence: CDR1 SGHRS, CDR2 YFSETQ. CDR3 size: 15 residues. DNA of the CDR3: TGCGCCAGCAGAACCGACGACAGGTATAATTCACCCCTCCACTTT. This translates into CASRTDDRYNSPLHF.

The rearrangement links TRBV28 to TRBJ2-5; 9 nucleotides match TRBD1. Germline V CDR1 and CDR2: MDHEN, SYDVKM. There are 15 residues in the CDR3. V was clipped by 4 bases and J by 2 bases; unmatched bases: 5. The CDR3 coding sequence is TGTGCCAGCAGTTCGGCGGGACAGGGACAAGAGACCCAGTACTTC. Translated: CASSSAGQGQETQYF.

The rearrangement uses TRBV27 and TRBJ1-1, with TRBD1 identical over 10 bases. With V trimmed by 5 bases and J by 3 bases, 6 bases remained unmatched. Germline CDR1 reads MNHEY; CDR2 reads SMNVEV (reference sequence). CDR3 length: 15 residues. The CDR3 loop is CASSPLDRGDTEAFF. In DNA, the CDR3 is TGTGCCAGCAGTCCCTTGGACAGGGGGGACACTGAAGCTTTCTTT.

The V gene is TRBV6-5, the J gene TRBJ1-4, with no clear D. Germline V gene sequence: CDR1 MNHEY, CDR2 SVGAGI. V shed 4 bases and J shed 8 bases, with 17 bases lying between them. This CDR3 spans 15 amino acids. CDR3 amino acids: CASSSIEGGAEKLFF. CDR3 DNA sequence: TGTGCCAGCAGTTCGATCGAAGGTGGCGCCGAAAAACTGTTTTTT.

CDR3: CATSSLHSGGPETQYF. In DNA form, the CDR3 reads TGTGCCACCAGCAGCCTCCACTCCGGGGGGCCGGAGACCCAGTACTTC. The chain employs TRBV15 and TRBJ2-5, with a possible D match to TRBD2 (7 bases). This CDR3 spans 16 amino acids. Per the germline V gene, CDR1 is LNHNV and CDR2 is YYDKDF (reference sequence). Between the trimmed V and J ends, which lost 3 bases and 5 bases, there was a span of 19 bases.

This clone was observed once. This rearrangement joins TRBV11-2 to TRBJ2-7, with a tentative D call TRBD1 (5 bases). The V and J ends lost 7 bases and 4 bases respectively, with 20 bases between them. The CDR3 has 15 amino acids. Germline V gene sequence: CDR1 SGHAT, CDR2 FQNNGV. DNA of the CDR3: TGTGCCAGCAAACCAACTGCAGGGAATAGGTACGAGCAGTACTTC. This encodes CASKPTAGNRYEQYF.

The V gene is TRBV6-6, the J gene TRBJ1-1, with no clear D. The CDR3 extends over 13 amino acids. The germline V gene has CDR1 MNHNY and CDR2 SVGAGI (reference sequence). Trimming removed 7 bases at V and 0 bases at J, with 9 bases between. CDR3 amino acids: CASIKIMNTEAFF. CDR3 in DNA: TGTGCCAGCATTAAGATCATGAACACTGAAGCTTTCTTT.

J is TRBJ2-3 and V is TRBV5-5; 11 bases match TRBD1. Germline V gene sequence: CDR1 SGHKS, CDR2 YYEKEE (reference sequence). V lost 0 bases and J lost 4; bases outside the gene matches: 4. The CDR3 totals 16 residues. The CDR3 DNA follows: TGTGCCAGCAGCTTGGCGGACAGGGGGCTGTCAGATACGCAGTATTTT. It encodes CASSLADRGLSDTQYF.

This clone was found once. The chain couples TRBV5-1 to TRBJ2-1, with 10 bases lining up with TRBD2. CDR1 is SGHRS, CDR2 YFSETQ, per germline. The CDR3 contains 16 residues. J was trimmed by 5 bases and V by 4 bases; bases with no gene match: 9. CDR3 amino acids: CASSPQGAGGNNEQFF. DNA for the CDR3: TGCGCCAGCAGCCCACAGGGAGCGGGGGGGAACAATGAGCAGTTCTTC.

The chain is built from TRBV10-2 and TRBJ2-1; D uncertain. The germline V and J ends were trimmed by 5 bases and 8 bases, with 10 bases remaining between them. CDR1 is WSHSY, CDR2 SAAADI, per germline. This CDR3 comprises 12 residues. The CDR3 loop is CASSPLIDEQFF. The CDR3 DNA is TGCGCCAGCAGTCCTTTAATAGATGAGCAGTTCTTC.

CDR3 protein: CASSPLEGRDTDTQYF. In nucleotides, the CDR3 is TGTGCCAGCTCACCCCTGGAAGGACGGGACACAGATACGCAGTATTTT. The chain joins TRBV18 to TRBJ2-3, with D maybe TRBD2 (5 bases). With 3 bases removed from V and 2 bases from J, the gap between germline ends came to 15 bases. This CDR3 comprises 16 residues. Germline V gene lookup returns CDR1 KGHSH and CDR2 LQKENI.

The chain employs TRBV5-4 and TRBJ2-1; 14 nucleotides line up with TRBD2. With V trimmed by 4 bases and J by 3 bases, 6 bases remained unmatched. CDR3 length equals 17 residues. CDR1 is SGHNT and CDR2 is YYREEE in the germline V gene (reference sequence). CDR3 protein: CASSQGLAGVDYNEQFF. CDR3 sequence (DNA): TGTGCCAGCAGCCAGGGACTAGCGGGAGTTGACTACAATGAGCAGTTCTTC.

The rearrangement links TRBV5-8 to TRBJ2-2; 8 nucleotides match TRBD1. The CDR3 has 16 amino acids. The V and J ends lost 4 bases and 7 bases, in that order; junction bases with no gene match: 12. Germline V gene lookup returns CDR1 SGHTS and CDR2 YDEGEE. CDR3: CASSPGGTGGVGELFF. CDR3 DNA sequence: TGTGCCAGCAGCCCTGGTGGGACAGGTGGCGTCGGGGAGCTGTTTTTT.

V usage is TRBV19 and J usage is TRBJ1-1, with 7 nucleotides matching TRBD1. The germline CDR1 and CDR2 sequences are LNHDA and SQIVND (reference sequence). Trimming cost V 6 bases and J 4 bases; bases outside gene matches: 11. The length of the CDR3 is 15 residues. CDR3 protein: CASRRVEQGFTEAFF. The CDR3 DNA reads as TGTGCCAGTAGACGAGTCGAACAGGGGTTCACTGAAGCTTTCTTT.

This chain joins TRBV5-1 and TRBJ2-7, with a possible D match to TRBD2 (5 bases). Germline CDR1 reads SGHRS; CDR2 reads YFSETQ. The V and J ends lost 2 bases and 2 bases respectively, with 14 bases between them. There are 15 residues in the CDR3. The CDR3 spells CASSFGSGETYEQYF. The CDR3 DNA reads TGCGCCAGCAGCTTCGGTTCCGGGGAGACCTACGAGCAGTACTTC.

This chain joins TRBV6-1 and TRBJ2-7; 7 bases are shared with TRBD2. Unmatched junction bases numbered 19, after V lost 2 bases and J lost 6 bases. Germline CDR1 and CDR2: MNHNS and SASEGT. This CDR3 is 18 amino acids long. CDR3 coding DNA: TGTGCCAGCAGTGAATGGCCTTACGGAGCGGGACGGGCAGGCGAGCAGTACTTC. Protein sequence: CASSEWPYGAGRAGEQYF.

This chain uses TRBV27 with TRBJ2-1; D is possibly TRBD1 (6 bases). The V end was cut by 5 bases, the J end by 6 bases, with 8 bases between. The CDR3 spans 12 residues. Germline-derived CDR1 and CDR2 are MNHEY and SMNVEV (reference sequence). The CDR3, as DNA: TGTGCCAGCAGTCACAGGGTCAATGAGCAGTTCTTC. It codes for CASSHRVNEQFF.